These 24 T cell receptor beta chains were all obtained from the same sample, sequenced in a study of shared clonotypes between healthy human individuals. Sequencing used immunoSEQ multiplex PCR; TCRdb keeps in-frame clones, though not all of them. There are about 2.4 million clones in the sample; 90% to 95% occur only once, and 0.36% lies in the top ten. The specimen was naive CD4+ T cells from PBMCs. Subset specified: CD45RA+ positively selected. The receptors were sampled from a man aged 18 to 29 in good health. Some clones in this sample may be carry-over from other donors' samples.

V usage is TRBV19 and J usage is TRBJ1-4; the D is unclear. The CDR3 is made up of 14 amino acids. CDR1 and CDR2 (germline): LNHDA, SQIVND (reference sequence). The V and J ends lost 7 bases and 7 bases respectively, with 16 bases between them. CDR3 nucleotide sequence: TGTGCCAGTACTCCCCGGGGAGGGATTGAAAAACTGTTTTTT. It codes for CASTPRGGIEKLFF.

The chain has TRBV6-1 and TRBJ1-2; D is ambiguous. The germline V gene has CDR1 MNHNS and CDR2 SASEGT. V lost 6 bases to trimming and J lost 4 bases, with 12 bases between them. This CDR3 has 13 amino acids. The CDR3 DNA reads TGTGCCAGCAGGGTCGGTGGGCCCTATGGCTACACCTTC. Its translation is CASRVGGPYGYTF.

V gene TRBV7-9 combines with J gene TRBJ1-1; tentative D call: TRBD1 (5 bases). There are 14 residues in the CDR3. Germline CDR1 SEHNR, CDR2 FQNEAQ (reference sequence). V was pared by 1 base and J by 5 bases, with 11 bases between. In nucleotides, the CDR3 is TGTGCCAGCAGCTTAGAGGGGCGCTGGACTGAAGCTTTCTTT. Encoded protein: CASSLEGRWTEAFF.

V is TRBV5-4 and J is TRBJ2-5; D call uncertain. In germline, CDR1 is SGHNT, CDR2 YYREEE (reference sequence). V gave up 0 bases and J gave up 1 base, with 13 bases separating them. The CDR3 runs 16 residues. The CDR3 bases are TGTGCCAGCAGCTTGGGTATGGGGATCCTCCAAGAGACCCAGTACTTC. It is translated as CASSLGMGILQETQYF.

Only one count was recorded for this clone. The chain combines TRBV27 with TRBJ1-5; D is ambiguous. Germline CDR1 reads MNHEY; CDR2 reads SMNVEV (reference sequence). This CDR3 comprises 14 residues. Trimming cost V 5 bases and J 5 bases, with 13 bases left between them. The CDR3 sequence: CASSRSRGDQPQHF. The CDR3 DNA reads TGTGCCAGCAGTAGAAGCCGAGGCGATCAGCCCCAGCATTTT.

The chain is built from TRBV5-1 and TRBJ2-1; TRBD2 aligns across 10 bases. This CDR3 is 14 amino acids long. Germline CDR1 SGHRS, CDR2 YFSETQ. V trimming: 3 bases; J trimming: 8 bases; junction bases outside the gene matches: 5. The CDR3 reads CASSSLAGVDEQFF. CDR3 nucleotides: TGCGCCAGCAGCTCCCTAGCGGGAGTGGATGAGCAGTTCTTC.

This chain joins TRBV11-2 and TRBJ1-1; the D gene is possibly TRBD1 (5 bases). The germline V gene has CDR1 SGHAT and CDR2 FQNNGV. The V end was cut by 4 bases, the J end by 1 base, with 13 bases between. This CDR3 contains 15 residues. CDR3 DNA: TGTGCCAGCAGCTCCACCCGGGACGGGAACACTGAAGCTTTCTTT. It translates to CASSSTRDGNTEAFF.

Points on this clone: Other nucleotide sequences from this sample produce the same CDR3. The rearrangement uses TRBV5-1 and TRBJ1-1, with unresolved D. Germline V lookup: CDR1 SGHRS, CDR2 YFSETQ. This CDR3 contains 14 residues. V gave up 2 bases and J gave up 0 bases, with 8 bases separating them. CDR3 sequence (DNA): TGCGCCAGCAGCTTAGGAGGCATGAACACTGAAGCTTTCTTT. This translates into CASSLGGMNTEAFF. The variable domain in full, completed from reference TRBV5-1 and TRBJ1-1, reads KAGVTQTPRYLIKTRGQQVTLSCSPISGHRSVSWYQQTPGQGLQFLFEYFSETQRNKGNFPGRFSGRQFSNSRSEMNVSTLELGDSALYLCASSLGGMNTEAFFGQGTRLTVV.

The genes are TRBV5-1 and TRBJ2-1, with TRBD2 identical over 10 bases. V lost 3 bases to trimming and J lost 2 bases; unmatched junction nucleotides: 8. CDR3 size: 17 residues. From germline, CDR1 is SGHRS and CDR2 YFSETQ. CDR3 region: CASSWAPAGGPYNEQFF. The CDR3, as DNA: TGCGCCAGCAGCTGGGCCCCAGCGGGAGGGCCCTACAATGAGCAGTTCTTC.

The genes are TRBV5-1 and TRBJ2-3, with D possibly being TRBD2 (7 bases). The CDR3 consists of 15 residues. V lost 7 bases, J lost 2 bases, and 17 bases lay in between. Looked up from germline, CDR1 is SGHRS and CDR2 is YFSETQ. The CDR3 region has the DNA TGCGCCAGCGCCACGGGGGGCACGGACACAGATACGCAGTATTTT. Protein: CASATGGTDTDTQYF. Full variable domain (rest looked up from reference TRBV5-1 and TRBJ2-3): KAGVTQTPRYLIKTRGQQVTLSCSPISGHRSVSWYQQTPGQGLQFLFEYFSETQRNKGNFPGRFSGRQFSNSRSEMNVSTLELGDSALYLCASATGGTDTDTQYFGPGTRLTVL.

In regard to this clone: This may be a read error, as it is one base from a much larger clone. This chain joins TRBV5-1 and TRBJ1-1; 8 bases agree with TRBD1. Trimming cost V 3 bases and J 1 base; bases outside gene matches: 2. In germline, CDR1 is SGHRS, CDR2 YFSETQ. The CDR3 contains 14 residues. The CDR3 reads CASSSGQANTEAFF. Here the CDR3 DNA reads TGCGCCAGCAGCTCGGGACAGGCGAACACTGAAGCTTTCTTT.

The chain is built from TRBV10-3 and TRBJ2-3; TRBD2 aligns across 11 bases. Germline V gene lookup returns CDR1 ENHRY and CDR2 SYGVKD. The CDR3 is made up of 19 amino acids. With 2 bases clipped from V and 2 bases from J, the junction kept 12 bases outside the gene matches. In nucleotides, the CDR3 is TGTGCCATCAGTGAGCCTCCGGGACTAGCGGAGCCGTTCACAGATACGCAGTATTTT. Residues: CAISEPPGLAEPFTDTQYF.

The chain has TRBV7-2 and TRBJ2-5, with D unresolved. The CDR3 spans 14 residues. The germline V gene encodes CDR1 SGHTA and CDR2 FQGNSA. Trimming left V 5 bases short and J 5 bases short, with 15 bases between. The CDR3, as DNA: TGTGCCAGCAGCCGCCGGGTGGGCCAGGAGACCCAGTACTTC. Protein: CASSRRVGQETQYF.

V is TRBV7-2 and J is TRBJ2-2; D is unresolved. With 5 bases removed from V and 8 bases from J, the gap between germline ends came to 12 bases. Germline V gene sequence: CDR1 SGHTA, CDR2 FQGNSA. The CDR3 consists of 13 residues. CDR3 sequence: CASSPMGVGELFF. The CDR3 DNA sequence: TGTGCCAGCAGCCCAATGGGTGTGGGGGAGCTGTTTTTT.

The genes are TRBV10-3 and TRBJ2-2, with D unresolved. This CDR3 spans 15 amino acids. Germline loops: CDR1 ENHRY, CDR2 SYGVKD. Trimming pared 3 bases from V and 4 bases from J, leaving 12 bases between. For the CDR3, the DNA is TGTGCCATCAGTGAAATGCCGGCTGGCACCGGGGAGCTGTTTTTT. Protein: CAISEMPAGTGELFF.

This clone occurred once. This chain uses TRBV5-6 with TRBJ2-3; TRBD1 matches 9 bases. There are 15 residues in the CDR3. After removal of 4 bases from V and 4 bases from J, the junction contained 7 bases not matched to a gene. The germline gives CDR1 SGHDT, CDR2 YYEEEE. DNA of the CDR3: TGTGCCAGCAGCCCTGGGACAGGGTACGCAGATACGCAGTATTTT. Protein: CASSPGTGYADTQYF.

The chain uses TRBV4-2 and TRBJ2-2, with 9 bases aligning to TRBD2. The V gene end was trimmed by 0 bases and the J gene end by 3 bases; junction bases not matched to a gene: 5. This CDR3 has 17 residues. The germline gives CDR1 LGHNA, CDR2 YNFKEQ. Here the CDR3 reads CASSQDLASGDTGELFF. DNA for the CDR3: TGTGCCAGCAGCCAAGATCTGGCTAGCGGGGACACCGGGGAGCTGTTTTTT.

This clone occurred a few times. The CDR3 DNA is TGTGCCCTGGAGTATAGCTATGGCTACACCTTC. This gives the protein CALEYSYGYTF. The rearrangement links TRBV10-3 to TRBJ1-2; D unresolved. The CDR3 consists of 11 residues. Germline CDR1 is ENHRY and CDR2 is SYGVKD. Deletions cut 11 bases from V and 4 bases from J, with 11 bases between.

The chain joins TRBV6-5 to TRBJ2-7; no definite D call. Germline CDR1 and CDR2: MNHEY and SVGAGI. Trimming stripped 0 bases from V and 1 base from J, with 13 bases between. This CDR3 has 16 residues. CDR3 sequence: CASSYSFPPASYEQYF. Here the CDR3 DNA reads TGTGCCAGCAGTTACTCGTTCCCCCCGGCTTCCTACGAGCAGTACTTC.

The rearrangement links TRBV7-9 to TRBJ2-7; 9 bases align to TRBD2. The CDR3 totals 15 residues. The germline gives CDR1 SEHNR, CDR2 FQNEAQ (reference sequence). With V trimmed by 4 bases and J by 6 bases, 10 bases remained unmatched. The CDR3 sequence is CASSWGGLALGEQYF. CDR3 DNA sequence: TGTGCCAGCAGCTGGGGGGGACTAGCCCTTGGCGAGCAGTACTTC. The full variable domain, completed using reference TRBV7-9 and TRBJ2-7, is DTGVSQNPRHKITKRGQNVTFRCDPISEHNRLYWYRQTLGQGPEFLTYFQNEAQLEKSRLLSDRFSAERPKGSFSTLEIQRTEQGDSAMYLCASSWGGLALGEQYFGPGTRLTVT.

The gene calls are TRBV5-1 and TRBJ2-5; D tentatively reads TRBD1 or TRBD2 (6 bases each). Looked up from germline, CDR1 is SGHRS and CDR2 is YFSETQ. The CDR3 spans 16 residues. The V and J ends lost 5 bases and 5 bases respectively, with 22 bases between them. The DNA of the CDR3 is TGCGCCAGCAGACCTCCGACGGGGGCAGTTGGGGAGACCCAGTACTTC. It yields the protein CASRPPTGAVGETQYF. Filled out from reference TRBV5-1 and TRBJ2-5, the complete variable domain reads KAGVTQTPRYLIKTRGQQVTLSCSPISGHRSVSWYQQTPGQGLQFLFEYFSETQRNKGNFPGRFSGRQFSNSRSEMNVSTLELGDSALYLCASRPPTGAVGETQYFGPGTRLLVL.

This clone came up a few times. The chain carries TRBV6-5 and TRBJ1-1; D is possibly TRBD1 (5 bases). Germline V gene lookup returns CDR1 MNHEY and CDR2 SVGAGI. The CDR3 is 14 amino acids. The V and J ends lost 9 bases and 5 bases respectively, with 19 bases between them. CDR3 in amino acids: CASIAGRAGTEAFF. CDR3 sequence (DNA): TGTGCCAGTATTGCAGGCAGGGCCGGTACTGAAGCTTTCTTT.

The J gene is TRBJ1-2, the V gene TRBV15, with a possible D match to TRBD1 (5 bases). V lost 0 bases, J lost 8 bases, and 16 bases lay in between. The CDR3 contains 15 residues. Germline V gene data show CDR1 as LNHNV and CDR2 as YYDKDF (reference sequence). CDR3: CATSRDKFWTQGYTF. The CDR3, as DNA: TGTGCCACCAGCAGAGATAAGTTCTGGACACAAGGCTACACCTTC.

CDR3 amino acids: CASSTSGSSYEQYF. The CDR3 coding sequence is TGTGCCAGCAGCACTAGCGGGAGCTCCTACGAGCAGTACTTC. The V call is TRBV7-8, the J call TRBJ2-7, with 11 bases matching TRBD2. V dropped 5 bases and J dropped 0; count of bases not matched to a gene: 0. The length of the CDR3 is 14 residues. Germline CDR1 SGHVS, CDR2 FQNEAQ. Combining the CDR3 with reference TRBV7-8 and TRBJ2-7 gives the whole variable domain GAGVSQSPRYKVAKRGQDVALRCDPISGHVSLFWYQQALGQGPEFLTYFQNEAQLDKSGLPSDRFFAERPEGSVSTLKIQRTQQEDSAVYLCASSTSGSSYEQYFGPGTRLTVT.